A single sample gave rise to the 14 T cell receptor beta chains below, sequenced in a study of CD8 T cells in Susac syndrome. The RNA, about 0.5 to 1 ug, was put through reverse transcription using random hexamers. One entry per CDR3 protein results from TCRdb running MiXCR on the immunoSEQ multiplex PCR reads. The table includes 150,000 to 200,000 distinct CDR3 sequences, roughly 95% detected once. Material for sequencing was CD4+ T cells from PBMCs. All receptors derive from a human donor in good health.

The chain carries TRBV7-2 and TRBJ2-7, with TRBD1 matching over 8 bases. Trimming removed 1 base from V and 5 bases from J; junction bases left unmatched: 7. The CDR3 length is 15 residues. Germline V CDR1 and CDR2: SGHTA, FQGNSA. The CDR3 spells CASSLVGRGRDEQYF. CDR3 nucleotides: TGTGCCAGCAGCTTAGTTGGCAGGGGGCGCGACGAGCAGTACTTC. The full variable domain, its missing parts supplied by reference TRBV7-2 and TRBJ2-7, is GAGVSQSPSNKVTEKGKDVELRCDPISGHTALYWYRQSLGQGLEFLIYFQGNSAPDKSGLPSDRFSAERTGGSVSTLTIQRTQQEDSAVYLCASSLVGRGRDEQYFGPGTRLTVT.

V and J are TRBV28 and TRBJ1-2, with D possibly TRBD1 on 6 matching bases. The V gene lost 5 bases and the J gene lost 2 bases, with 15 bases spanning the gap. In germline, CDR1 is MDHEN, CDR2 SYDVKM. The CDR3 runs 15 residues. CDR3 sequence reads: CASSDYRVGNYGYTF. The DNA of the CDR3 is TGTGCCAGCAGTGATTACAGGGTGGGGAACTATGGCTACACCTTC.

The chain combines TRBV5-1 with TRBJ1-2; TRBD1 is a possible D gene (6 bases). Germline CDR1 and CDR2: SGHRS and YFSETQ. The V end was cut by 4 bases, the J end by 4 bases, with 23 bases between. The CDR3 spans 17 residues. The chain's CDR3 is CASSREGQTNYPYGYTF. In DNA, the CDR3 is TGCGCCAGCAGCCGTGAAGGACAGACCAACTACCCCTATGGCTACACCTTC.

The chain combines TRBV13 with TRBJ2-2; the match to TRBD1 covers 7 bases. The CDR3 totals 14 residues. CDR1 and CDR2 from the germline V gene are PRHDT and FYEKMQ (reference sequence). The J segment lost 5 bases and the V segment lost 3 bases, leaving 3 bases of the junction unmatched. CDR3 loop: CASSFRDSTGELFF. In DNA, the CDR3 is TGTGCCAGCAGCTTCCGGGACAGTACCGGGGAGCTGTTTTTT.

The V call is TRBV6-5, the J call TRBJ1-5, with 7 bases fitting TRBD1. The CDR3 has 15 residues. Germline CDR1 reads MNHEY; CDR2 reads SVGAGI. With V trimmed by 5 bases and J by 2 bases, 6 bases remained unmatched. CDR3 amino acids: CASSRQGKGNQPQHF. The DNA of the CDR3 is TGTGCCAGCAGTAGACAGGGTAAGGGCAATCAGCCCCAGCATTTT.

This chain joins TRBV7-9 and TRBJ1-6; D may be TRBD1 (5 bases). V dropped 5 bases and J dropped 7 bases, with 9 bases sitting between them. CDR3 length equals 13 residues. CDR1 and CDR2 (germline): SEHNR, FQNEAQ (reference sequence). In nucleotides, the CDR3 is TGTGCCAGCAGCCCTTGGGGGAATTCACCCCTCCACTTT. Translation gives CASSPWGNSPLHF.

The chain joins TRBV5-4 to TRBJ2-3; D is possibly TRBD1 or TRBD2 (5 bases each). Germline CDR1 and CDR2: SGHNT and YYREEE (reference sequence). This CDR3 comprises 15 residues. V lost 4 bases and J 6 bases, leaving 18 bases between the germline ends. The CDR3 bases are TGTGCCAGCAGCCGAACAGGACTTGAGCAGGATACGCAGTATTTT. This encodes CASSRTGLEQDTQYF.

The V and J genes are TRBV7-9 and TRBJ2-3, with 7 bases identical to TRBD2. Germline lookup yields CDR1 SEHNR and CDR2 FQNEAQ (reference sequence). V was pared by 5 bases and J by 4 bases, with 12 bases of the junction left unmatched. CDR3 length equals 16 residues. The DNA for the CDR3 is TGTGCCAGCAGCGCTCGAGGCAGCCGGGGGGCAGATACGCAGTATTTT. Its translation is CASSARGSRGADTQYF.

This clonotype was observed a handful of times. The chain couples TRBV7-2 to TRBJ2-5; D is perhaps TRBD1 or TRBD2 (5 bases each). Trimming pared 11 bases from V and 5 bases from J, leaving 12 bases between. The CDR3 totals 11 residues. Germline assignment: CDR1 SGHTA and CDR2 FQGNSA. The CDR3 here is CASTGGETQYF. DNA of the CDR3: TGTGCCTCCACAGGAGGTGAGACCCAGTACTTC.

This chain joins TRBV29-1 and TRBJ2-5, with D possibly called TRBD1 or TRBD2 (6 bases each). Germline V lookup: CDR1 SQVTM, CDR2 ANQGSEA. V was clipped by 7 bases and J by 5 bases, with 20 bases between them. The CDR3 is 14 amino acids. CDR3 in DNA: TGCAGCGGGAGAGGTGGGGGGCTGGGGGAGACCCAGTACTTC. Its protein product is CSGRGGGLGETQYF.

This chain links TRBV7-3 with TRBJ2-6, with no clear D. V shed 0 bases and J shed 1 base, with 4 bases lying between them. CDR1 is SGHTA and CDR2 is FQGTGA in the germline V gene. The CDR3 contains 15 residues. The CDR3 DNA sequence: TGTGCCAGCAGCTTAACCCGGTCTGGGGCCAACGTCCTGACTTTC. It specifies CASSLTRSGANVLTF.

The gene calls are TRBV11-2 and TRBJ1-3, with D uncertain. Germline V gene sequence: CDR1 SGHAT, CDR2 FQNNGV. The CDR3 runs 15 residues. Trimming took off 3 bases at V and 8 bases at J, with 17 bases between the two ends. CDR3: CASSFGRADPDTIYF. The CDR3 bases are TGTGCCAGCAGCTTCGGCCGGGCAGACCCTGACACCATATATTTT.

The chain combines TRBV30 with TRBJ1-6; D is possibly TRBD1 (5 bases). Germline values: CDR1 GTSNPN, CDR2 SVGIG (reference sequence). This CDR3 has 13 amino acids. V lost 4 bases and J lost 7, with 11 bases in between. The CDR3 loop is CAWTDSPNSPLHF. In nucleotides, the CDR3 is TGTGCCTGGACAGACAGTCCCAATTCACCCCTCCACTTT.

The chain uses TRBV4-1 and TRBJ2-5; TRBD1 matches 9 bases. J was trimmed by 2 bases and V by 2 bases; bases with no gene match: 6. From germline, CDR1 is MGHRA and CDR2 YSYEKL. The CDR3 consists of 16 residues. The DNA of the CDR3 is TGCGCCAGCAGCCAAAAGTGGACAGGGGAACAAGAGACCCAGTACTTC. Protein product: CASSQKWTGEQETQYF.